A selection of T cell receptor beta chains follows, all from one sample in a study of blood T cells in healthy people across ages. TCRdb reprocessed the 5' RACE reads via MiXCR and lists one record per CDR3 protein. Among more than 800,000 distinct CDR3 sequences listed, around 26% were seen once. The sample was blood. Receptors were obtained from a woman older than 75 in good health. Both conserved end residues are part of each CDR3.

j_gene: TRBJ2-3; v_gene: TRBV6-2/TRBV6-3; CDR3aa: CASSPRLAGGGEDTQYF
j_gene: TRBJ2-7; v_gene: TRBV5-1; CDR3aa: CASSPSTGGNEQYF
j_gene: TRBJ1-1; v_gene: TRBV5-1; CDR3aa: CASSQWGPTNTEAFF
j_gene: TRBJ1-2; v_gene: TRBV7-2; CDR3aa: CASSFLGQNNGYTF
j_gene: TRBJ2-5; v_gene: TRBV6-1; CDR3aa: CASSEAGIAQETQYF
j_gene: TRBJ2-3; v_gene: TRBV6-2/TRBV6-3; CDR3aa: CASSCVPRGQTSRDTQYF
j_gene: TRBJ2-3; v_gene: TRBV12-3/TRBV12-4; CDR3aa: CASTDTAGHTQYF
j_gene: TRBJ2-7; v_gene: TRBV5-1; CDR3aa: CASSLPQAGTPYEQYF
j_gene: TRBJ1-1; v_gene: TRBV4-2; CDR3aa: CASSQEVMLGLANTEAFF
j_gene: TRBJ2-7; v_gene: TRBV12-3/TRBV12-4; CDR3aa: CASSFSGTGIHEQYF
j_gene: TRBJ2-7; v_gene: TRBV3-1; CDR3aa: CASSQSWVPYEQYF
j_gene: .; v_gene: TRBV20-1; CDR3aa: CSARDRRSGRFYEQYF
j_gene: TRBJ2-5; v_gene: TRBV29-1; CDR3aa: CSVGAGGLQETQYF
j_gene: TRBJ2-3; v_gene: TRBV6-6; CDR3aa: CASSRGPSRYF
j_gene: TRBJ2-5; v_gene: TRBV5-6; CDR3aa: CASSLEGPAGVGEQYF
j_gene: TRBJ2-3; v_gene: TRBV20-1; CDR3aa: CSARDVGEWRDTQYF
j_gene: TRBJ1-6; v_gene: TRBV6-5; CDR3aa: CASSWTRDNSPLHF
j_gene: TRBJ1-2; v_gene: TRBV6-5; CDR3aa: CASSYSIPGGALDDYTF
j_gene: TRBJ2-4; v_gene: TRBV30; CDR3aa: CAWSVGQGRNIQYF
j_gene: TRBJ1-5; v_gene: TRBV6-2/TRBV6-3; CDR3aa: CASSYGGQPQHF
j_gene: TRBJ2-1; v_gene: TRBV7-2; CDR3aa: CASTQTGNHEQFF
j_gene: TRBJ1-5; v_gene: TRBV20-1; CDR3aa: CSAGGQPGNQPQHF
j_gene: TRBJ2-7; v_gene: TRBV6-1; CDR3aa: CASNEEVPYEQYF
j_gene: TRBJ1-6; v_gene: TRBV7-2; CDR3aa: CASSLALTRNNSPLHF
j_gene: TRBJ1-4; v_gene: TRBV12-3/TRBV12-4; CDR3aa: CASSLAAGGTNEKLFF
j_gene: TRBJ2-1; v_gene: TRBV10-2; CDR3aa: CASSAGRVPYNVQFF
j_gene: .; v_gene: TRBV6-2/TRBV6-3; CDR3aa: CASSCSGGNIQYF
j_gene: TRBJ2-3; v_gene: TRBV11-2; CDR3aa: CASSLDGVTDTQYF
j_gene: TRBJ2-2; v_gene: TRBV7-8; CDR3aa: CGWVGVAGTNTGELFF
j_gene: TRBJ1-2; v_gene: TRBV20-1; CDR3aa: CSVGAATGYTF
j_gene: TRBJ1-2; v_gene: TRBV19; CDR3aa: CASLTGGYGYTF